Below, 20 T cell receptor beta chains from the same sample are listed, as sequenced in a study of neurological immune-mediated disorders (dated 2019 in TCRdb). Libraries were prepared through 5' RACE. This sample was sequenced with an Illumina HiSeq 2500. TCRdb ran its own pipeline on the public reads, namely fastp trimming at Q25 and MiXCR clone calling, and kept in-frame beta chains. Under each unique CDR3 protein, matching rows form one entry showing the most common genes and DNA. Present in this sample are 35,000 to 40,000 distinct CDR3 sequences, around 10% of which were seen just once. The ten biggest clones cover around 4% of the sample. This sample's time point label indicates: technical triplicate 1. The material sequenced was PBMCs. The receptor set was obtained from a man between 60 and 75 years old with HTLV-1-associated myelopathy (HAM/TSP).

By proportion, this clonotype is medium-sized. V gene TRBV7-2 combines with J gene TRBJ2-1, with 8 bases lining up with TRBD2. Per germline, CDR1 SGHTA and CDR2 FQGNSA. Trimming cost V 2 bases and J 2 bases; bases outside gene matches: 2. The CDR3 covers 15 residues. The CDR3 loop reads CASSLLAGPYNEQFF. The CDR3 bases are TGTGCCAGCAGCTTACTAGCGGGTCCCTACAATGAGCAGTTCTTC.

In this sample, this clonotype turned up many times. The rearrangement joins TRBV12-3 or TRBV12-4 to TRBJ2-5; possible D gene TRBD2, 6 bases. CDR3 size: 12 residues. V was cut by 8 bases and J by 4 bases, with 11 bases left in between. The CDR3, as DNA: TGTGCCAGCGGAAGGGGAGGAGAGACCCAGTACTTC. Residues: CASGRGGETQYF.

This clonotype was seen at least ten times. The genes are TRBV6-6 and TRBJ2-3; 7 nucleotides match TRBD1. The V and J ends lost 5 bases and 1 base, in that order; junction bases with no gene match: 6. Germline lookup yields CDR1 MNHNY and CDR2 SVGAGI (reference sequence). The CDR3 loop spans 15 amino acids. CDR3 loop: CASSHRGPGTDTQYF. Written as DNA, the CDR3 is TGTGCCAGCAGTCACAGGGGCCCTGGCACAGATACGCAGTATTTT.

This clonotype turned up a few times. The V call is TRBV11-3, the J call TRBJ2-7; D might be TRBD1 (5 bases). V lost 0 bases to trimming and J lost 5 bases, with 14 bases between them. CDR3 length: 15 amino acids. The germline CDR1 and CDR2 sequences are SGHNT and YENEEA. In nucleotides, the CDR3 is TGTGCCAGCAGCTTAGAGTCAGGGTACAGCAACGAGCAGTACTTC. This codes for CASSLESGYSNEQYF.

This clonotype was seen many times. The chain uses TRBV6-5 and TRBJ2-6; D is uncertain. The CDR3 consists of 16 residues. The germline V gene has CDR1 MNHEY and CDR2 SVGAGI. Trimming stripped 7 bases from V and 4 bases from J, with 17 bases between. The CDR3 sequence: CASTLRPGYGANVLTF. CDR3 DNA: TGTGCCAGCACTCTACGTCCGGGTTACGGGGCCAACGTCCTGACTTTC.

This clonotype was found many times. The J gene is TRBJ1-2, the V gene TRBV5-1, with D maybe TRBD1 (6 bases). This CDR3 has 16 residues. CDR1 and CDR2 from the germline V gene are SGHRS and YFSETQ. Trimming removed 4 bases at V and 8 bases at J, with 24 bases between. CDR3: CASSGGTYRVDNGYTF. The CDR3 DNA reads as TGCGCCAGCAGCGGGGGGACCTACAGGGTGGATAACGGCTACACCTTC.

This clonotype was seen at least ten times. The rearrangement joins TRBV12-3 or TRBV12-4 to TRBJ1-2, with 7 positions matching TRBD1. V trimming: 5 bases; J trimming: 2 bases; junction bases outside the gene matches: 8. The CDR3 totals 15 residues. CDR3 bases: TGTGCCAGCAGTCCAAGACCGGGACAGAACTATGGCTACACCTTC. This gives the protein CASSPRPGQNYGYTF.

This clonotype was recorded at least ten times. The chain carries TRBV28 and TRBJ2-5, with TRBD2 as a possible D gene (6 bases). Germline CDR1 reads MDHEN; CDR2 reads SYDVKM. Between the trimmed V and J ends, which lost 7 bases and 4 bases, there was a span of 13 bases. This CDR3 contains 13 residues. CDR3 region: CASNLAGIETQYF. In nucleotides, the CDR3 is TGTGCCAGCAATCTTGCGGGAATAGAGACCCAGTACTTC. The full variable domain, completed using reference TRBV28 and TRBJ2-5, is DVKVTQSSRYLVKRTGEKVFLECVQDMDHENMFWYRQDPGLGLRLIYFSYDVKMKEKGDIPEGYSVSREKKERFSLILESASTNQTSMYLCASNLAGIETQYFGPGTRLLVL.

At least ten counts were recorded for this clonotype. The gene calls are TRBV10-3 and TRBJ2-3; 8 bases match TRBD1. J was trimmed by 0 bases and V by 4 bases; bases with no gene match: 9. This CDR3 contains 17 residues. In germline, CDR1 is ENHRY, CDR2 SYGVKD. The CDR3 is CAISGSHGQGSTDTQYF. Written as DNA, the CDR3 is TGTGCCATCAGTGGGAGTCATGGACAGGGCAGCACAGATACGCAGTATTTT.

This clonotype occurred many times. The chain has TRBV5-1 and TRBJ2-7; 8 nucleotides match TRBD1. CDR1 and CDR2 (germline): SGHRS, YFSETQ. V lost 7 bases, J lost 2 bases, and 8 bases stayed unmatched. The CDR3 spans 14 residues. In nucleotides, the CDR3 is TGCGCCAGCCGAAAACAGGGGGGAACCTACGAGCAGTACTTC. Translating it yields CASRKQGGTYEQYF.

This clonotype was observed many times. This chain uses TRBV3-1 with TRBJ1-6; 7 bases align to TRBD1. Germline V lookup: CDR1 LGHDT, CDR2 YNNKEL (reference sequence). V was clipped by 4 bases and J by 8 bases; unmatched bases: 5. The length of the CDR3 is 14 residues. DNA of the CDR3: TGTGCCAGCAGCCCCGGGACAGTCGATTCACCCCTCCACTTT. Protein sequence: CASSPGTVDSPLHF.

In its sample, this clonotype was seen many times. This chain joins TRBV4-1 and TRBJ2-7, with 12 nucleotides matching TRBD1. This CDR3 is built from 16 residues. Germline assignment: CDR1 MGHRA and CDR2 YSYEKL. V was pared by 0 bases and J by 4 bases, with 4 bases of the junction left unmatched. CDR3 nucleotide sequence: TGCGCCAGCAGCCAAGATGGGACAGGGGGCATTTACGAGCAGTACTTC. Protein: CASSQDGTGGIYEQYF.

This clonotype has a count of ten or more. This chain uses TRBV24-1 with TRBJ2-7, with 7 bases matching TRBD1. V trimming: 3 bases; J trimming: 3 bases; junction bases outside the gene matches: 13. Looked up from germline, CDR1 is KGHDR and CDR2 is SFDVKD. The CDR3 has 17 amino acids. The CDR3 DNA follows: TGTGCCACCAGTGATGACGCCCCCGGGACAGCAAACTACGAGCAGTACTTC. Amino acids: CATSDDAPGTANYEQYF.

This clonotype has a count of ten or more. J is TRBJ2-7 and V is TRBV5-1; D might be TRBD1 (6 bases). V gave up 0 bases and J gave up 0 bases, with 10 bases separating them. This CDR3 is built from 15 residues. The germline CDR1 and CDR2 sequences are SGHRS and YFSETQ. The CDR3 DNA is TGCGCCAGCAGCTTGGTCGGACAGAGCTCCTACGAGCAGTACTTC. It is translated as CASSLVGQSSYEQYF.

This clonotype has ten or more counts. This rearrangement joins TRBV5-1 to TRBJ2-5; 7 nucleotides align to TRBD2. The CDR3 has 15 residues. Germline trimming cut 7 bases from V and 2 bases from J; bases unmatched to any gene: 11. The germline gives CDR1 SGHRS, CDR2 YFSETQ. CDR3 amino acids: CASRLGEGRQETQYF. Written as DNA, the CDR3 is TGCGCCAGCCGGTTGGGGGAGGGCCGTCAAGAGACCCAGTACTTC.

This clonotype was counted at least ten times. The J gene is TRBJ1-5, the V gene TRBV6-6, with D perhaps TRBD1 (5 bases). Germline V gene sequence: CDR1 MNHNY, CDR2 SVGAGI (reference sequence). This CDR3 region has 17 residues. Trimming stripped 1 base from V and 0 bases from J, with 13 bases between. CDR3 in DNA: TGTGCCAGCAGTTACTTGTCGGGGACCTTTAGCAATCAGCCCCAGCATTTT. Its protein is CASSYLSGTFSNQPQHF.

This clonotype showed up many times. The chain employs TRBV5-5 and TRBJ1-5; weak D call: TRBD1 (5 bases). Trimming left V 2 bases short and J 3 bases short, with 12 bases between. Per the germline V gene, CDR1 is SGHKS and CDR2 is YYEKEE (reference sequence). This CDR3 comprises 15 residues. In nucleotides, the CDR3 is TGTGCCAGCAGCTTAACACAGGAAAACAATCAGCCCCAGCATTTT. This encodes CASSLTQENNQPQHF.

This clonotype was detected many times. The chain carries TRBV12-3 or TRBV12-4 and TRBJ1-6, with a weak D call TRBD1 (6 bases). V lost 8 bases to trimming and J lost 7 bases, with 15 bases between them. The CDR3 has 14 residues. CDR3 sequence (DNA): TGTGCCAGCCGAGAGGGACACATCAATTCACCCCTCCACTTT. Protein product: CASREGHINSPLHF.

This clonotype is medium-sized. As DNA, the CDR3 is TGCAGCGTGGTTAGACTAGCGGGAGGTTGGGAGCAGTACTTC. Protein: CSVVRLAGGWEQYF. This sequence joins TRBV29-1 and TRBJ2-7; TRBD2 matches at 13 bases. Germline V gene data show CDR1 as SQVTM and CDR2 as ANQGSEA. The V gene end was trimmed by 6 bases and the J gene end by 7 bases; junction bases not matched to a gene: 9. This CDR3 has 14 amino acids.

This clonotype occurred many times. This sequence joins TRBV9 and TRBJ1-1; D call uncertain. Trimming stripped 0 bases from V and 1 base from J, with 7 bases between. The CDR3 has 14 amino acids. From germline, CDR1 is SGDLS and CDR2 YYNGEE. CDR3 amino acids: CASSVGGRNTEAFF. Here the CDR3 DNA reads TGTGCCAGCAGCGTAGGCGGTCGGAACACTGAAGCTTTCTTT. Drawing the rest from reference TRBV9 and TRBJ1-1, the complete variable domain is DSGVTQTPKHLITATGQRVTLRCSPRSGDLSVYWYQQSLDQGLQFLIQYYNGEERAKGNILERFSAQQFPDLHSELNLSSLELGDSALYFCASSVGGRNTEAFFGQGTRLTVV.